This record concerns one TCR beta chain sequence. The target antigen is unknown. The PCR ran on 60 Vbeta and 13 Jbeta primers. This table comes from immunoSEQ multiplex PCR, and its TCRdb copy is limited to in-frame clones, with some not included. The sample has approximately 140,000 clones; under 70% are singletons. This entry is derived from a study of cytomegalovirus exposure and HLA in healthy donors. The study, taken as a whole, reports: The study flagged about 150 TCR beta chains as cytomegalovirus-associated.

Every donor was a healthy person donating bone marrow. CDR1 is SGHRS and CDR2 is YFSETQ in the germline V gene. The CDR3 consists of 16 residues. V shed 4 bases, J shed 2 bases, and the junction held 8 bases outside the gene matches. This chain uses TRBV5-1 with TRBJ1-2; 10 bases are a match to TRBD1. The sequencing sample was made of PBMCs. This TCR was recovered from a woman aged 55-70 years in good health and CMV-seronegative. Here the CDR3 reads CASSPGLTGGNYGYTF. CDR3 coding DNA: TGCGCCAGCAGCCCGGGGCTGACAGGGGGCAACTATGGCTACACCTTC.